This TCR beta chain was retrieved from a study of T-cell memory formation after mild COVID-19. Study summary: TCR clustering was largely donor specific. Study findings and constraints: Clones that contracted from day 15 to 85 had balanced CD4/CD8; later expanders were CD4+ biased.

This clonotype was detected a few times. Its antigen is not known. TCRdb fed the 5' RACE reads into MiXCR, producing one record per CDR3 protein. This repertoire shows around 250,000 distinct CDR3 sequences, about a sixth found once; its top ten account for around 23%. The V gene's germline CDR1 is SGHVS and CDR2 FNYEAQ. J was trimmed by 13 bases and V by 0 bases; bases with no gene match: 6. The CDR3 contains 15 residues. Source material: PBMCs or a T cell subset sorted from them (not recorded which). The receptor was isolated from a man aged 18 to 30 who had mild COVID-19 (a few samples of this study predate the infection). Cell type and time point are not known. The J gene is TRBJ1-6, the V gene TRBV7-6; 10 nucleotides match TRBD1. In DNA form, the CDR3 reads TGTGCCAGCAGCTTAGCTCCGGGACAGGGGAATCCCCTCCACTTT. It yields the protein CASSLAPGQGNPLHF.